These 22 T cell receptor beta chains were sequenced from one sample in a study of blood T cell repertoires in COVID-19 (dated by TCRdb to the early 2020s). Library construction relied on the immunoSEQ multiplex PCR assay. In its TCRdb copy, this immuneACCESS table keeps in-frame sequences only and misses some clones. Where compared with another copy, unresolved V genes explain less than half of these, and the others have no known cause. In all, the sample holds hundreds of thousands of clones, and around nine tenths of those were seen once. The top ten hold over 1% of the sample. The sequencing sample was made of peripheral blood. All receptors derive from a man in his 70s with acute or convalescent COVID-19.

The chain has TRBV28 and TRBJ2-5; 8 bases align to TRBD2. The V segment lost 6 bases and the J segment 5 bases; nucleotides outside the gene matches: 14. The CDR3 is 16 residues long. Per the germline V gene, CDR1 is MDHEN and CDR2 is SYDVKM. The chain's CDR3 is CASSYSRGGLGETQYF. For the CDR3, the DNA is TGTGCCAGCAGCTACAGTCGCGGGGGGCTGGGGGAGACCCAGTACTTC.

This clone was detected once. V usage is TRBV5-1 and J usage is TRBJ1-2; 7 positions agree with TRBD1. Germline V gene sequence: CDR1 SGHRS, CDR2 YFSETQ. CDR3 size: 15 residues. Trimming took 1 base from V and 2 from J; bases not matched to a gene: 5. CDR3 DNA sequence: TGCGCCAGCAGCTTGTTAGGGGGCCAGAACTATGGCTACACCTTC. Its protein is CASSLLGGQNYGYTF.

This rearrangement joins TRBV18 to TRBJ2-6, with D maybe TRBD1 (5 bases). The CDR3 is 14 amino acids. CDR1 and CDR2 (germline): KGHSH, LQKENI. Trimming took 6 bases from V and 0 from J, leaving 6 bases between them. This chain's CDR3 is CASSQGSGANVLTF. The DNA of the CDR3 is TGTGCCAGCTCCCAGGGCTCTGGGGCCAACGTCCTGACTTTC. The full variable domain, completed using reference TRBV18 and TRBJ2-6, is NAGVMQNPRHLVRRRGQEARLRCSPMKGHSHVYWYRQLPEEGLKFMVYLQKENIIDESGMPKERFSAEFPKEGPSILRIQQVVRGDSAAYFCASSQGSGANVLTFGAGSRLTVL.

The J gene is TRBJ2-5, the V gene TRBV5-4, with 8 bases identical to TRBD1. V was pared by 3 bases and J by 4 bases, with 11 bases of the junction left unmatched. Germline values: CDR1 SGHNT, CDR2 YYREEE (reference sequence). The CDR3 runs to 16 residues. In DNA form, the CDR3 reads TGTGCCAGCAGCTCCACGACAGGGGTGGGGGGAGAGACCCAGTACTTC. As protein: CASSSTTGVGGETQYF.

The rearrangement links TRBV5-1 to TRBJ2-1, with 7 bases aligning to TRBD2. Germline CDR1 and CDR2: SGHRS and YFSETQ. There are 14 residues in the CDR3. The V gene end was trimmed by 3 bases and the J gene end by 6 bases; junction bases not matched to a gene: 6. The CDR3 DNA reads TGCGCCAGCAGCTCCGGACTAGTAGGCAATGAGCAGTTCTTC. Translation: CASSSGLVGNEQFF.

In this sample, this clone turned up once. V gene TRBV29-1 combines with J gene TRBJ1-2, with D perhaps matching TRBD1 (5 bases). V was pared by 6 bases and J by 4 bases, with 15 bases between. The germline gives CDR1 SQVTM, CDR2 ANQGSEA. CDR3 length equals 13 residues. This CDR3 reads CSVEQAEGYGYTF. The CDR3 DNA reads TGCAGCGTCGAACAGGCTGAGGGCTATGGCTACACCTTC. The entire variable domain, with the rest obtained from reference TRBV29-1 and TRBJ1-2, is as follows: SAVISQKPSRDICQRGTSLTIQCQVDSQVTMMFWYRQQPGQSLTLIATANQGSEATYESGFVIDKFPISRPNLTFSTLTVSNMSPEDSSIYLCSVEQAEGYGYTFGSGTRLTVV.

The rearrangement uses TRBV5-1 and TRBJ2-3; 8 bases agree with TRBD1. Germline CDR1 is SGHRS and CDR2 is YFSETQ. The trim removed 4 bases at V and 2 bases at J, leaving 6 bases unmatched. The CDR3 loop spans 15 amino acids. The CDR3 DNA reads TGCGCCAGCAGCAAAGGGGACAGGCCCACAGATACGCAGTATTTT. This codes for CASSKGDRPTDTQYF.

This chain joins TRBV30 and TRBJ1-1; D uncertain. Trimming pared 2 bases from V and 0 bases from J, leaving 10 bases between. The CDR3 length is 14 residues. CDR1 and CDR2 from the germline V gene are GTSNPN and SVGIG (reference sequence). Written as DNA, the CDR3 is TGTGCCTGGAGTCGAGGTCAGATGAACACTGAAGCTTTCTTT. Protein: CAWSRGQMNTEAFF. The complete variable domain, with remaining parts taken from reference TRBV30 and TRBJ1-1, reads SQTIHQWPATLVQPVGSPLSLECTVEGTSNPNLYWYRQAAGRGLQLLFYSVGIGQISSEVPQNLSASRPQDRQFILSSKKLLLSDSGFYLCAWSRGQMNTEAFFGQGTRLTVV.

CDR3 sequence: CASSLLAPSYEQYF. The CDR3 bases are TGTGCCAGCAGTTTACTAGCTCCGAGTTACGAGCAGTACTTC. The chain carries TRBV28 and TRBJ2-7, with D possibly being TRBD2 (5 bases). Looked up from germline, CDR1 is MDHEN and CDR2 is SYDVKM. V shed 2 bases and J shed 4 bases, with 12 bases lying between them. The CDR3 is made up of 14 amino acids. Full variable domain (missing parts from reference TRBV28 and TRBJ2-7): DVKVTQSSRYLVKRTGEKVFLECVQDMDHENMFWYRQDPGLGLRLIYFSYDVKMKEKGDIPEGYSVSREKKERFSLILESASTNQTSMYLCASSLLAPSYEQYFGPGTRLTVT.

The rearrangement links TRBV7-8 to TRBJ2-5, with a weak D call TRBD2 (6 bases). Trimming shortened V by 5 bases and J by 4 bases, and 14 bases separated the two germline ends. The CDR3 spans 14 residues. Germline V gene sequence: CDR1 SGHVS, CDR2 FQNEAQ. The CDR3 nucleotides read TGTGCCAGCAGCCGGGACTTCCAAAGAGAGACCCAGTACTTC. Translated: CASSRDFQRETQYF.

The chain links TRBV27 to TRBJ2-3, with TRBD1 matching over 9 bases. The CDR3 totals 15 residues. Germline loops: CDR1 MNHEY, CDR2 SMNVEV (reference sequence). V was clipped by 6 bases and J by 0 bases; unmatched bases: 4. Here the CDR3 DNA reads TGTGCCAGCAGAGACAGGGGGAAAAGCACAGATACGCAGTATTTT. It is translated as CASRDRGKSTDTQYF.

A single count supports this clone. The chain has TRBV21-1 and TRBJ1-2; the tabulated D call, TRBD1, remains unverified against the DNA. TRBV21-1 is flagged as a pseudogene. The CDR3 spans 14 residues. The CDR3 spells CASSPEPKQGAGTF. In DNA, the CDR3 is TGTGCCAGCAGCCCCGAACCTAAACAGGGGGCGGGCACCTTC.

This clone appeared once. The gene calls are TRBV3-1 (or the pseudogene TRBV3-2) and TRBJ1-5, with D possibly matching TRBD1 (6 bases). The CDR3 is 16 residues long. Looked up from germline, CDR1 is LGHDT and CDR2 is YNNKEL (reference sequence). Trimming left V 1 base short and J 0 bases short, with 10 bases between. The CDR3, as DNA: TGTGCCAGCAGCCAAGTCGACAGGTATAGCAATCAGCCCCAGCATTTT. Its translation: CASSQVDRYSNQPQHF.

This rearrangement joins TRBV5-4 to TRBJ2-7; D is possibly TRBD2 (5 bases). Germline V gene lookup returns CDR1 SGHNT and CDR2 YYREEE (reference sequence). The V end lost 0 bases, the J end lost 6 bases, and 16 bases lay between the germline ends. The CDR3 is 15 amino acids. CDR3 sequence: CASSLAVAAAAEQYF. The CDR3 DNA is TGTGCCAGCAGCTTGGCCGTTGCGGCAGCGGCCGAGCAGTACTTC.

The J gene is TRBJ2-1, the V gene TRBV28, with D tentatively TRBD2 (5 bases). Deletions cut 2 bases from V and 9 bases from J, with 8 bases between. Germline V gene lookup returns CDR1 MDHEN and CDR2 SYDVKM. The CDR3 runs 12 residues. CDR3 region: CASSLLEGEQFF. The CDR3 DNA is TGTGCCAGCAGTTTACTAGAGGGTGAGCAGTTCTTC. The whole variable domain, remainder taken from reference TRBV28 and TRBJ2-1, is DVKVTQSSRYLVKRTGEKVFLECVQDMDHENMFWYRQDPGLGLRLIYFSYDVKMKEKGDIPEGYSVSREKKERFSLILESASTNQTSMYLCASSLLEGEQFFGPGTRLTVL.

The chain links TRBV7-3 to TRBJ1-2; 9 positions match TRBD1. V dropped 6 bases and J dropped 2; count of bases not matched to a gene: 4. Germline assignment: CDR1 SGHTA and CDR2 FQGTGA. The CDR3 totals 14 residues. CDR3 DNA: TGTGCCAGCAGTAGGGACAGGGTCAACTATGGCTACACCTTC. It is translated as CASSRDRVNYGYTF.

The CDR3 region is CASSFGRSNYGYTF. For the CDR3, the DNA is TGTGCCAGCAGCTTTGGTCGGTCTAACTATGGCTACACCTTC. J is TRBJ1-2 and V is TRBV5-8; D unclear. Trimming left V 2 bases short and J 0 bases short, with 8 bases between. The CDR3 is 14 residues long. CDR1 and CDR2 (germline): SGHTS, YDEGEE.

The chain recombines TRBV6-5 with TRBJ1-5; 7 positions match TRBD1. The CDR3 is made up of 13 amino acids. J gave up 7 bases and V 7 bases, and 7 bases lay outside the gene matches. Looked up from germline, CDR1 is MNHEY and CDR2 is SVGAGI. The CDR3 DNA sequence: TGTGCCAGCAAAACAGGGGCGGGCCAGCCCCAGCATTTT. It yields the protein CASKTGAGQPQHF.

The chain combines TRBV4-1 with TRBJ1-3; the match to TRBD1 covers 9 bases. V was pared by 4 bases and J by 3 bases, with 4 bases of the junction left unmatched. CDR3 length equals 15 residues. Looked up from germline, CDR1 is MGHRA and CDR2 is YSYEKL. The CDR3 region is CASSLGTGNGNTIYF. DNA for the CDR3: TGCGCCAGCAGCCTCGGGACAGGGAATGGAAACACCATATATTTT.

The rearrangement uses TRBV2 and TRBJ1-6, with 9 bases aligning to TRBD1. Germline CDR1 SNHLY, CDR2 FYNNEI. Trimming took 1 base from V and 8 from J; bases not matched to a gene: 0. CDR3 length equals 14 residues. CDR3 coding DNA: TGTGCCAGCAGTGAAGGGACAGGGGATTCACCCCTCCACTTT. This gives the protein CASSEGTGDSPLHF.

The rearrangement links TRBV10-2 to TRBJ1-1; 7 nucleotides align to TRBD1. This CDR3 is 15 amino acids long. J lost 1 base, V lost 7 bases, and 9 bases had no gene match. Per the germline V gene, CDR1 is WSHSY and CDR2 is SAAADI. CDR3: CASNKPGQPNTEAFF. The CDR3 DNA sequence: TGCGCCAGCAACAAACCGGGACAGCCGAACACTGAAGCTTTCTTT.

The chain employs TRBV18 and TRBJ2-1, with 7 bases fitting TRBD1. Germline V gives CDR1 KGHSH, CDR2 LQKENI. J gave up 3 bases and V 1 base, and 3 bases lay outside the gene matches. The CDR3 sequence is 15 residues long. In DNA, the CDR3 is TGTGCCAGCTCACCACAGGGGGCTATCTACAATGAGCAGTTCTTC. Amino acids: CASSPQGAIYNEQFF.